The rows below give T cell receptor beta chains drawn from one sample of a study of blood T cells in healthy people across ages. TCRdb passed the 5' RACE reads through MiXCR, listing each CDR3 protein once. The sample includes 500,000 to 550,000 distinct CDR3 sequences, about 25% of them seen just once. The same specimen was also included in a second study, on T cells of mothers and their children.

The specimen sequenced was blood. These receptors came from a boy aged 5 to 17 in good health. The CDR3 runs from the conserved cysteine through the conserved F or W. Each record gives: CDR3 length, V gene, D gene, clone size, J gene, CDR3 DNA, CDR3 protein. D genes are given only for firm matches. A row's size may be missing; if present it is once, few, many or a size class.

CDR3 length: 14; V gene: TRBV4-3; D gene: -; clone size: few; J gene: TRBJ1-2; CDR3 DNA: TGCGCCAGCAGCCAAGGAGGGTCTATTAGAGGCTACACCTTC; CDR3 protein: CASSQGGSIRGYTF
CDR3 length: 12; V gene: TRBV29-1; D gene: -; clone size: few; J gene: TRBJ1-2; CDR3 DNA: TGCAGCGTTGACCAGTTGCTGGATGGCTACACCTTC; CDR3 protein: CSVDQLLDGYTF
CDR3 length: 12; V gene: TRBV20-1; D gene: -; clone size: few; J gene: TRBJ2-1; CDR3 DNA: TGCAGTGCTAGGGTCGGAGTTGGTGAGCAGTTCTTC; CDR3 protein: CSARVGVGEQFF
CDR3 length: 13; V gene: TRBV20-1; D gene: TRBD1; clone size: few; J gene: TRBJ2-7; CDR3 DNA: TGCAGTGCAACCGGGACAGTTGCCTACGAGCAGTACTTC; CDR3 protein: CSATGTVAYEQYF
CDR3 length: 15; V gene: TRBV4-3; D gene: -; clone size: many; J gene: TRBJ1-2; CDR3 DNA: TGCGCCAGCAGCCAAGATACAGGGAGGTTCTATGGCTACACCTTC; CDR3 protein: CASSQDTGRFYGYTF
CDR3 length: 16; V gene: TRBV3-1; D gene: -; clone size: -; J gene: TRBJ1-4; CDR3 DNA: TGTGCCGGCAGCCAAGAGGGTTTGGGACACAATGAAAAACTGTTTTTT; CDR3 protein: CAGSQEGLGHNEKLFF
CDR3 length: 12; V gene: TRBV7-9; D gene: -; clone size: -; J gene: TRBJ1-2; CDR3 DNA: TGTGCCAGCAGCTTCAGGAGCTATGGCTACACCTTC; CDR3 protein: CASSFRSYGYTF
CDR3 length: 14; V gene: TRBV27; D gene: -; clone size: few; J gene: TRBJ2-1; CDR3 DNA: TGTGCCAGCAGTTCCGGGGGTAACTACAATGAGCAGTTCTTC; CDR3 protein: CASSSGGNYNEQFF
CDR3 length: 13; V gene: TRBV20-1; D gene: -; clone size: -; J gene: TRBJ1-2; CDR3 DNA: TGCAGTGCCGCCAGGGGAACTAACTATGGCTACACCTTC; CDR3 protein: CSAARGTNYGYTF
CDR3 length: 12; V gene: TRBV6-6; D gene: -; clone size: -; J gene: TRBJ2-7; CDR3 DNA: TGTGCCAGCAGCCTTATAGACTACGAGCAGTACTTC; CDR3 protein: CASSLIDYEQYF
CDR3 length: 13; V gene: TRBV2; D gene: -; clone size: -; J gene: TRBJ1-3; CDR3 DNA: TGTGCCAGCTACAGGATCTCTGGAAACACCATATATTTT; CDR3 protein: CASYRISGNTIYF
CDR3 length: 14; V gene: TRBV9; D gene: -; clone size: -; J gene: TRBJ1-6; CDR3 DNA: TGTGCCAGCAGCTCCCGGGGGGGGAATTCACCCCTCCACTTT; CDR3 protein: CASSSRGGNSPLHF
CDR3 length: 16; V gene: TRBV27; D gene: TRBD2; clone size: -; J gene: TRBJ2-1; CDR3 DNA: TGTGCCAGCAGTTTATTTGGGGGACTACGGAACAATGAGCAGTTCTTC; CDR3 protein: CASSLFGGLRNNEQFF
CDR3 length: 16; V gene: TRBV18; D gene: -; clone size: few; J gene: TRBJ1-1; CDR3 DNA: TGTGCCAGCTCTCAACAGGGAAGAACACCGAACACTGAAGCTTTCTTT; CDR3 protein: CASSQQGRTPNTEAFF
CDR3 length: 15; V gene: TRBV3-1; D gene: -; clone size: few; J gene: TRBJ2-7; CDR3 DNA: TGTGCCAGCAGCCAAGGGGCAGGCAAGGCCTACGAGCAGTACTTC; CDR3 protein: CASSQGAGKAYEQYF
CDR3 length: 18; V gene: TRBV5-1; D gene: TRBD2; clone size: few; J gene: TRBJ2-1; CDR3 DNA: TGCGCCAGCAGCCCACTGACTAGCGGGGGGCGCTCCCGCAATGAGCAGTTCTTC; CDR3 protein: CASSPLTSGGRSRNEQFF
CDR3 length: 15; V gene: TRBV20-1; D gene: -; clone size: few; J gene: TRBJ2-6; CDR3 DNA: TGCAGTGCTAGAGATCGGGTAGCTGGGGCCAACGTCCTGACTTTC; CDR3 protein: CSARDRVAGANVLTF
CDR3 length: 16; V gene: TRBV6-4; D gene: -; clone size: -; J gene: TRBJ2-2; CDR3 DNA: TGTGCCAGCAGTGACTCGATGGGTAGGGACACCGGGGAGCTGTTTTTT; CDR3 protein: CASSDSMGRDTGELFF
CDR3 length: 12; V gene: TRBV6-6; D gene: -; clone size: few; J gene: TRBJ1-2; CDR3 DNA: TGTGCCAGCAGTTACTCGAGTCGGGGCTACACCTTC; CDR3 protein: CASSYSSRGYTF
CDR3 length: 15; V gene: TRBV5-1; D gene: TRBD2; clone size: -; J gene: TRBJ2-1; CDR3 DNA: TGCGCCAGCAGCTCGGGACTAGCGGAGAACAATGAGCAGTTCTTC; CDR3 protein: CASSSGLAENNEQFF
CDR3 length: 15; V gene: TRBV28; D gene: TRBD1; clone size: few; J gene: TRBJ2-5; CDR3 DNA: TGTGCCAGCAGCCAAGGGGGCCATGGCCAAGAGACCCAGTACTTC; CDR3 protein: CASSQGGHGQETQYF
CDR3 length: 15; V gene: TRBV25-1; D gene: -; clone size: few; J gene: TRBJ1-1; CDR3 DNA: TGTGCCAGCAGTGGACCGGGACCGGAGAACACTGAAGCTTTCTTT; CDR3 protein: CASSGPGPENTEAFF
CDR3 length: 15; V gene: TRBV28; D gene: TRBD2; clone size: many; J gene: TRBJ2-4; CDR3 DNA: TGTGCCAGCAGTTCCCTAGCGGGAGGTAAAAACATTCAGTACTTC; CDR3 protein: CASSSLAGGKNIQYF
CDR3 length: 14; V gene: TRBV20-1; D gene: -; clone size: few; J gene: TRBJ2-7; CDR3 DNA: TGCAGTGCTAGCGTTGGCTTCCAAGCCTACGAGCAGTACTTC; CDR3 protein: CSASVGFQAYEQYF
CDR3 length: 12; V gene: TRBV27; D gene: -; clone size: -; J gene: TRBJ2-2; CDR3 DNA: TGTGCCAGCAGTTCTCTGTCCGCGGGGCTGTTTTTT; CDR3 protein: CASSSLSAGLFF
CDR3 length: 13; V gene: TRBV10-1; D gene: TRBD2; clone size: -; J gene: TRBJ2-3; CDR3 DNA: TGCGCCACCCGTAGCGGGCCTCAGGGTACGCAGTATTTT; CDR3 protein: CATRSGPQGTQYF
CDR3 length: 16; V gene: TRBV19; D gene: -; clone size: -; J gene: TRBJ2-7; CDR3 DNA: TGTGCCAGTAGTATAGTACCGGGACAAATCTCCTACGAGCAGTACTTC; CDR3 protein: CASSIVPGQISYEQYF
CDR3 length: 12; V gene: TRBV7-2; D gene: -; clone size: few; J gene: TRBJ2-1; CDR3 DNA: TGTGCCAGCAGACTAACTAGCACTGAGCAGTTCTTC; CDR3 protein: CASRLTSTEQFF
CDR3 length: 15; V gene: TRBV12-3/TRBV12-4; D gene: -; clone size: many; J gene: TRBJ2-5; CDR3 DNA: TGTGCCAGCAGTTTCAATGCGGAACCAAAAGAGACCCAGTACTTC; CDR3 protein: CASSFNAEPKETQYF
CDR3 length: 11; V gene: TRBV20-1; D gene: -; clone size: -; J gene: TRBJ1-1; CDR3 DNA: TGCAGTGCTAGGTTGAGGACTGAAGCTTTCTTT; CDR3 protein: CSARLRTEAFF
CDR3 length: 15; V gene: TRBV12-3/TRBV12-4; D gene: -; clone size: many; J gene: TRBJ2-5; CDR3 DNA: TGTGCCAGCAGTTCCCCCGGGACTTTACAAGAGACCCAGTACTTC; CDR3 protein: CASSSPGTLQETQYF
CDR3 length: 17; V gene: TRBV7-3; D gene: TRBD2; clone size: few; J gene: TRBJ2-1; CDR3 DNA: TGTGCCAGCAGCTTGGTGGCGGGGGGGCAGTTAGGGTATGAGCAGTTCTTC; CDR3 protein: CASSLVAGGQLGYEQFF
CDR3 length: 16; V gene: TRBV6-2/TRBV6-3; D gene: -; clone size: -; J gene: TRBJ1-1; CDR3 DNA: TGTGCCAGCAGTTACCACCGTGGAGGGTTGAACACTGAAGCTTTCTTT; CDR3 protein: CASSYHRGGLNTEAFF
CDR3 length: 13; V gene: TRBV3-1; D gene: TRBD1; clone size: few; J gene: TRBJ2-2; CDR3 DNA: TGTGCCAGCATGGGACAGCCCACCGGGGAGCTGTTTTTT; CDR3 protein: CASMGQPTGELFF
CDR3 length: 15; V gene: TRBV4-3; D gene: -; clone size: few; J gene: TRBJ2-7; CDR3 DNA: TGCGCCAGCAGCCAAGACAGGGGCCCTACCTACGAGCAGTACTTC; CDR3 protein: CASSQDRGPTYEQYF
CDR3 length: 14; V gene: TRBV6-2/TRBV6-3; D gene: -; clone size: few; J gene: TRBJ1-1; CDR3 DNA: TGTGCCAGCAGTCAAGACGGAGCAAACACTGAAGCTTTCTTT; CDR3 protein: CASSQDGANTEAFF
CDR3 length: 15; V gene: TRBV20-1; D gene: TRBD1; clone size: few; J gene: TRBJ1-4; CDR3 DNA: TGCAGTGCTAGAGATGGGACAGATTTCGGTGAAAAACTGTTTTTT; CDR3 protein: CSARDGTDFGEKLFF
CDR3 length: 14; V gene: TRBV12-3/TRBV12-4; D gene: TRBD1; clone size: -; J gene: TRBJ2-5; CDR3 DNA: TGTGCCAGCAGAACGGGACAGATCCAAGAGACCCAGTACTTC; CDR3 protein: CASRTGQIQETQYF
CDR3 length: 13; V gene: TRBV28; D gene: TRBD1; clone size: -; J gene: TRBJ1-4; CDR3 DNA: TGTGCCAGCAGCCCCGGACAGGTAGAAAAACTGTTTTTT; CDR3 protein: CASSPGQVEKLFF
CDR3 length: 14; V gene: TRBV20-1; D gene: -; clone size: -; J gene: TRBJ2-3; CDR3 DNA: TGCAGTGCCCTCAAGGGCTCTAGCACAGATACGCAGTATTTT; CDR3 protein: CSALKGSSTDTQYF
CDR3 length: 13; V gene: TRBV20-1; D gene: -; clone size: -; J gene: TRBJ2-7; CDR3 DNA: TGCAGTGCTAGAGATCGGACGGGCTCCGAGCAGTACTTC; CDR3 protein: CSARDRTGSEQYF
CDR3 length: 17; V gene: TRBV7-7; D gene: TRBD2; clone size: -; J gene: TRBJ2-5; CDR3 DNA: TGTGCTAGCAGCTCTGACGACCCACTAGCGGCCCGGGAGACCCAGTACTTC; CDR3 protein: CASSSDDPLAARETQYF
CDR3 length: 11; V gene: TRBV29-1; D gene: -; clone size: -; J gene: TRBJ1-2; CDR3 DNA: TGCAGCGTCTTGACCCCAAATGGCTACACCTTC; CDR3 protein: CSVLTPNGYTF
CDR3 length: 12; V gene: TRBV20-1; D gene: -; clone size: -; J gene: TRBJ1-2; CDR3 DNA: TGCAGTGCTCGGGACCGCCACTATGGCTACACCTTC; CDR3 protein: CSARDRHYGYTF
CDR3 length: 14; V gene: TRBV7-9; D gene: -; clone size: many; J gene: TRBJ2-1; CDR3 DNA: TGTGCCAGCAGCTCACAGACAGGACGGAATGAGCAGTTCTTC; CDR3 protein: CASSSQTGRNEQFF
CDR3 length: 19; V gene: TRBV9; D gene: TRBD2; clone size: few; J gene: TRBJ2-1; CDR3 DNA: TGTGCCAGCAGCGTAGTGGGGACTAGCGGGAGCCTCTCCTACAATGAGCAGTTCTTC; CDR3 protein: CASSVVGTSGSLSYNEQFF
CDR3 length: 17; V gene: TRBV3-1; D gene: -; clone size: few; J gene: TRBJ1-6; CDR3 DNA: TGTGCCAGCAGCCAAGCAAGCGTACGATCCTATAATTCACCCCTCCACTTT; CDR3 protein: CASSQASVRSYNSPLHF
CDR3 length: 20; V gene: TRBV20-1; D gene: TRBD2; clone size: few; J gene: TRBJ2-5; CDR3 DNA: TGCAGTGCTAGAGGTCCCTCCCGACTAGCGGGGGGGTCCCCACTAGAGACCCAGTACTTC; CDR3 protein: CSARGPSRLAGGSPLETQYF
CDR3 length: 11; V gene: TRBV9; D gene: TRBD1; clone size: few; J gene: TRBJ1-6; CDR3 DNA: TGTGCCAGCAGCTTGGGACAGGACCTCCACTTT; CDR3 protein: CASSLGQDLHF
CDR3 length: 17; V gene: TRBV6-1; D gene: -; clone size: -; J gene: TRBJ2-7; CDR3 DNA: TGTGCCAGCAGTCAGGACCCAATCGGGGCGCTATCCTACGAGCAGTACTTC; CDR3 protein: CASSQDPIGALSYEQYF
CDR3 length: 14; V gene: TRBV19; D gene: -; clone size: few; J gene: TRBJ1-1; CDR3 DNA: TGTGCCAGTAGTATCGGCAGGGTGAACACTGAAGCTTTCTTT; CDR3 protein: CASSIGRVNTEAFF